What follows are 29 T cell receptor beta chains derived from one specimen sequenced in a study of cytomegalovirus exposure and HLA in healthy donors. Researchers ran the PCR with 60 Vbeta and 13 Jbeta primers. Here immunoSEQ multiplex PCR was the method, and the copy in TCRdb shows in-frame clones only, minus some. Of under 150,000 clones in the sample, roughly 9.6% were seen once. The specimen was PBMCs. These receptors came from a woman between 40 and 55 years old in good health and CMV-seropositive.

The chain recombines TRBV19 with TRBJ1-4, with D unclear. V dropped 6 bases and J dropped 7 bases, with 6 bases sitting between them. Germline values: CDR1 LNHDA, CDR2 SQIVND (reference sequence). This CDR3 comprises 11 residues. The CDR3, as DNA: TGTGCCAGTAGAGCGGGTGAAAAACTGTTTTTT. Residues: CASRAGEKLFF. Full variable domain (outside the CDR3, taken from reference TRBV19 and TRBJ1-4): DGGITQSPKYLFRKEGQNVTLSCEQNLNHDAMYWYRQDPGQGLRLIYYSQIVNDFQKGDIAEGYSVSREKKESFPLTVTSAQKNPTAFYLCASRAGEKLFFGSGTQLSVL.

This sequence joins TRBV18 and TRBJ2-7; D uncertain. Germline V gene lookup returns CDR1 KGHSH and CDR2 LQKENI. V was trimmed by 3 bases and J by 3 bases, leaving 12 bases between them. This CDR3 has 14 amino acids. The CDR3 region has the DNA TGTGCCAGCTCACCTAGTCCGAACCTCTACGAGCAGTACTTC. As protein: CASSPSPNLYEQYF.

This clone has just a few counts. The rearrangement links TRBV6-5 to TRBJ1-1; D possibly corresponds to TRBD1 (6 bases). Germline V gene data show CDR1 as MNHEY and CDR2 as SVGAGI. This CDR3 has 14 residues. V lost 2 bases and J 1 base, leaving 8 bases between the germline ends. CDR3: CASSYRGANTEAFF. DNA of the CDR3: TGTGCCAGCAGTTACCGGGGGGCGAACACTGAAGCTTTCTTT.

The chain employs TRBV6-5 and TRBJ1-3, with 7 bases aligning to TRBD1. The CDR3 contains 15 residues. The junction had 6 bases not matched to a gene; V was cut back by 6 bases and J by 1 base. Germline CDR1 is MNHEY and CDR2 is SVGAGI. DNA for the CDR3: TGTGCCAGCAGCCGGGACAGCCGATCTGGAAACACCATATATTTT. Translation gives CASSRDSRSGNTIYF.

The chain links TRBV5-6 to TRBJ2-5; possibly TRBD1 for D (5 bases). The DNA end is more similar to TRBJ2-7, so the J call may be wrong. The CDR3 length is 13 residues. CDR1 is SGHDT, CDR2 YYEEEE, per germline. The CDR3 spells CASNPRWGSEQYF. The DNA of the CDR3 is TGTGCCAGCAACCCGCGGTGGGGCTCCGAGCAGTACTTC.

This clone was picked up a small number of times. The genes are TRBV10-2 and TRBJ2-1; 13 positions agree with TRBD2. The junction had 5 bases not matched to a gene; V was cut back by 0 bases and J by 3 bases. Germline V lookup: CDR1 WSHSY, CDR2 SAAADI. The CDR3 has 18 residues. The CDR3 DNA is TGCGCCAGCAGTGAGTCGGAGACTAGCGGGGGGTACTACAATGAGCAGTTCTTC. Protein sequence: CASSESETSGGYYNEQFF.

The chain couples TRBV5-1 to TRBJ1-1, with TRBD1 matching 9 bases. Looked up from germline, CDR1 is SGHRS and CDR2 is YFSETQ. The CDR3 totals 17 residues. J was trimmed by 2 bases and V by 4 bases; bases with no gene match: 12. CDR3 protein: CASSELPGQGRNTEAFF. CDR3 coding DNA: TGCGCCAGCAGCGAGCTCCCGGGACAGGGAAGAAACACTGAAGCTTTCTTT.

The chain links TRBV15 to TRBJ1-2; 9 bases line up with TRBD1. Trimming cost V 5 bases and J 8 bases; bases outside gene matches: 9. Germline CDR1 is LNHNV and CDR2 is YYDKDF (reference sequence). CDR3 length: 14 amino acids. CDR3 sequence: CATSLDRGSRGYTF. The CDR3 coding sequence is TGTGCCACCAGCCTTGACAGGGGGTCGCGAGGCTACACCTTC.

This clone has more than one count but fewer than ten. V is TRBV7-2 and J is TRBJ2-5; a possible D gene is TRBD2 (7 bases). The length of the CDR3 is 13 residues. Germline CDR1 reads SGHTA; CDR2 reads FQGNSA. The V gene lost 5 bases and the J gene lost 7 bases, with 14 bases spanning the gap. CDR3 protein: CASSPWEGGTQYF. As DNA, the CDR3 is TGTGCCAGCAGCCCTTGGGAGGGGGGGACCCAGTACTTC. The variable domain in full, with the rest retrieved from reference TRBV7-2 and TRBJ2-5, is GAGVSQSPSNKVTEKGKDVELRCDPISGHTALYWYRQSLGQGLEFLIYFQGNSAPDKSGLPSDRFSAERTGGSVSTLTIQRTQQEDSAVYLCASSPWEGGTQYFGPGTRLLVL.

This clone was picked up a small number of times. The V call is TRBV5-1, the J call TRBJ2-5, with a tentative D call TRBD1 (6 bases). V was clipped by 6 bases and J by 0 bases, with 12 bases between them. The germline V gene has CDR1 SGHRS and CDR2 YFSETQ. CDR3 size: 14 residues. The CDR3 DNA is TGCGCCAGCACCGTCGGGACACACCAAGAGACCCAGTACTTC. Translation gives CASTVGTHQETQYF.

This clone was detected only a few times. The genes are TRBV27 and TRBJ2-1, with TRBD1 identical over 7 bases. The junction had 9 bases not matched to a gene; V was cut back by 2 bases and J by 5 bases. The CDR3 runs 16 residues. Germline V CDR1 and CDR2: MNHEY, SMNVEV (reference sequence). The CDR3 bases are TGTGCCAGCAGTTTAGGAGAAGCGACAGGGCACAATGAGCAGTTCTTC. It is translated as CASSLGEATGHNEQFF.

This clone was seen more than once but under ten times. This chain links TRBV2 with TRBJ2-3, with 11 positions matching TRBD2. After removal of 4 bases from V and 2 bases from J, the junction contained 5 bases not matched to a gene. This CDR3 region has 16 residues. Germline CDR1 SNHLY, CDR2 FYNNEI. The CDR3 protein is CASSGMTSGVTDTQYF. The CDR3 DNA sequence: TGTGCCAGCAGTGGGATGACTAGCGGGGTCACAGATACGCAGTATTTT.

The gene calls are TRBV5-4 and TRBJ1-5, with 12 bases matching TRBD1. V dropped 3 bases and J dropped 7; count of bases not matched to a gene: 2. CDR3 length equals 14 residues. CDR1 is SGHNT, CDR2 YYREEE, per germline (reference sequence). For the CDR3, the DNA is TGTGCCAGCAGCTGGGGACAGGGGGCACAGCCCCAGCATTTT. It specifies CASSWGQGAQPQHF.

This chain uses TRBV6-1 with TRBJ2-5; 10 nucleotides line up with TRBD1. The V gene end was trimmed by 6 bases and the J gene end by 7 bases; junction bases not matched to a gene: 2. Looked up from germline, CDR1 is MNHNS and CDR2 is SASEGT. The CDR3 is 12 residues long. DNA of the CDR3: TGTGCCAGCAGACGGACAGGGGGGACCCAGTACTTC. This sequence encodes CASRRTGGTQYF.

This chain links TRBV4-2 with TRBJ1-1; D is uncertain. Germline values: CDR1 LGHNA, CDR2 YNFKEQ. V lost 0 bases and J lost 1, with 9 bases in between. The CDR3 has 15 residues. In nucleotides, the CDR3 is TGTGCCAGCAGCCAAGAGAGTAACCCGAACACTGAAGCTTTCTTT. Residues: CASSQESNPNTEAFF.

This clone was detected many times. The chain carries TRBV2 and TRBJ2-7, with 11 positions matching TRBD1. J gave up 1 base and V 9 bases, and 11 bases lay outside the gene matches. The CDR3 has 16 amino acids. Germline V lookup: CDR1 SNHLY, CDR2 FYNNEI. CDR3 sequence (DNA): TGTGCCAGTACCCGGGACAGGGGGATGGTATCCTACGAGCAGTACTTC. It specifies CASTRDRGMVSYEQYF.

The CDR3 nucleotides are TGTGCCAGCAGCCAATCTTGGAGCGGTTACAATGAGCAGTTCTTC. This sequence encodes CASSQSWSGYNEQFF. This chain uses TRBV14 with TRBJ2-1; D is perhaps TRBD2 (5 bases). Germline CDR1 and CDR2: SGHDN and FVKESK. The CDR3 is made up of 15 amino acids. Trimming took 2 bases from V and 4 from J, leaving 12 bases between them.

A few counts support this clone. This rearrangement joins TRBV5-1 to TRBJ2-5, with a tentative D call TRBD1 (6 bases). Trimming removed 4 bases at V and 3 bases at J, with 19 bases between. CDR1 is SGHRS and CDR2 is YFSETQ in the germline V gene. The CDR3 is 16 amino acids. In nucleotides, the CDR3 is TGCGCCAGCAGCCCACGGTCCCCTCACAGGGAAGAGACCCAGTACTTC. This translates into CASSPRSPHREETQYF.

This clone was detected only a few times. The chain is built from TRBV11-3 and TRBJ1-1; D is perhaps TRBD1 (6 bases). This CDR3 comprises 18 residues. The V and J ends lost 3 bases and 4 bases respectively, with 24 bases between them. From germline, CDR1 is SGHNT and CDR2 YENEEA. This CDR3 reads CASSFQGGVARGVTEAFF. CDR3 DNA: TGTGCCAGCAGCTTTCAAGGGGGGGTTGCCAGGGGAGTCACTGAAGCTTTCTTT.

This clone was observed a few times. This rearrangement joins TRBV5-6 to TRBJ2-7; 11 nucleotides align to TRBD1. Per germline, CDR1 SGHDT and CDR2 YYEEEE. This CDR3 spans 13 amino acids. V lost 7 bases, J lost 3 bases, and 3 bases stayed unmatched. DNA for the CDR3: TGTGCCAGCGAGGGACAGGGGGTCTACGAGCAGTACTTC. As protein: CASEGQGVYEQYF. The entire variable domain, with the rest obtained from reference TRBV5-6 and TRBJ2-7, is as follows: DAGVTQSPTHLIKTRGQQVTLRCSPKSGHDTVSWYQQALGQGPQFIFQYYEEEERQRGNFPDRFSGHQFPNYSSELNVNALLLGDSALYLCASEGQGVYEQYFGPGTRLTVT.

This clone was observed a few times. The genes are TRBV27 and TRBJ2-6; D not resolved. V lost 8 bases to trimming and J lost 1 base, with 9 bases between them. The CDR3 covers 14 residues. Per the germline V gene, CDR1 is MNHEY and CDR2 is SMNVEV (reference sequence). The CDR3, as DNA: TGTGCCAGCGGCTTGATTTCTGGGGCCAACGTCCTGACTTTC. This encodes CASGLISGANVLTF.

The genes are TRBV5-1 and TRBJ2-3; D possibly corresponds to TRBD1 (6 bases). The CDR3 spans 14 residues. Germline V gene sequence: CDR1 SGHRS, CDR2 YFSETQ. Trimming removed 4 bases from V and 3 bases from J, with 12 bases in between. CDR3 sequence reads: CASSLGGGTDTQYF. CDR3 sequence (DNA): TGCGCCAGCAGCCTAGGGGGTGGGACAGATACGCAGTATTTT.

This chain links TRBV9 with TRBJ2-1; 8 bases line up with TRBD1. Germline loops: CDR1 SGDLS, CDR2 YYNGEE. Trimming removed 4 bases from V and 4 bases from J; junction bases left unmatched: 10. The CDR3 is made up of 16 amino acids. The CDR3 loop is CASSPRGQAVYNEQFF. For the CDR3, the DNA is TGTGCCAGCAGCCCCCGGGGACAGGCCGTTTACAATGAGCAGTTCTTC.

This clone turned up a few times. This chain links TRBV6-6 with TRBJ2-2; no definite D call. The CDR3 runs to 15 residues. Germline CDR1 reads MNHNY; CDR2 reads SVGAGI (reference sequence). The V end lost 4 bases, the J end lost 6 bases, and 15 bases lay between the germline ends. CDR3: CASSSYRVKAGELFF. The DNA for the CDR3 is TGTGCCAGCAGTTCGTACCGGGTTAAGGCCGGGGAGCTGTTTTTT.

The chain combines TRBV15 with TRBJ2-5; D is possibly TRBD1 (7 bases). The CDR3 has 17 amino acids. The V and J ends lost 0 bases and 4 bases respectively, with 18 bases between them. Germline V gene data show CDR1 as LNHNV and CDR2 as YYDKDF (reference sequence). The CDR3 DNA is TGTGCCACCAGCAGAGATGACCCGACAGGGAGGACAGAGACCCAGTACTTC. Translated, it gives CATSRDDPTGRTETQYF.

The J gene is TRBJ1-5, the V gene TRBV2; D may be TRBD1 (6 bases). V was clipped by 6 bases and J by 5 bases, with 11 bases between them. The CDR3 sequence is 13 residues long. CDR1 is SNHLY, CDR2 FYNNEI, per germline. The CDR3 spells CASRGEGDQPQHF. The CDR3 DNA sequence: TGTGCCAGCAGGGGGGAGGGGGATCAGCCCCAGCATTTT.

V usage is TRBV6-5 and J usage is TRBJ1-1; D is possibly TRBD1 (6 bases). The germline V and J ends were trimmed by 2 bases and 5 bases, with 15 bases remaining between them. The CDR3 runs to 15 residues. Per the germline V gene, CDR1 is MNHEY and CDR2 is SVGAGI. CDR3 coding DNA: TGTGCCAGCAGTTACGCGAGGATCAGGGGAACTGAAGCTTTCTTT. It yields the protein CASSYARIRGTEAFF.

J is TRBJ1-3 and V is TRBV2; no definite D call. CDR1 is SNHLY, CDR2 FYNNEI, per germline. The V end was cut by 1 base, the J end by 0 bases, with 7 bases between. CDR3 length: 15 residues. CDR3 nucleotide sequence: TGTGCCAGCAGTGAAGGGCGGTTCTCTGGAAACACCATATATTTT. Protein: CASSEGRFSGNTIYF.

The chain joins TRBV15 to TRBJ1-2; 7 bases agree with TRBD1. CDR3 length equals 14 residues. Germline-derived CDR1 and CDR2 are LNHNV and YYDKDF (reference sequence). V gave up 3 bases and J gave up 4 bases; unmatched junction bases: 5. CDR3 DNA sequence: TGTGCCACCAGCAGGGAACAGGGGCCCTATGGCTACACCTTC. Its protein product is CATSREQGPYGYTF.